The clone carrying this T cell receptor beta chain was seen a handful of times. Its antigen is not known. This entry is derived from a study of vaccination effects on CD4 cells after COVID-19. General study findings and limits: In the late period after vaccination, infection- and vaccine-induced clones contracted markedly.

Viral peptide pool expansion of antigen-specific CD4+ T cells preceded sequencing in the ViraFEST assay. Isolating CD4+ T cells followed about 10 days of culture. From March to December 2020, the person had a SARS-CoV-2 infection that was confirmed by PCR. This CDR3 comprises 13 residues. V dropped 1 base and J dropped 3 bases, with 7 bases sitting between them. CDR1 LGHNA and CDR2 YSLEER come from the germline V gene. Clones were read by immunoSEQ multiplex PCR, and TCRdb kept only the in-frame ones, dropping some. The sample has tens of thousands of clones, around 73% seen once. The sample consisted of CD4+ T cells from PBMCs cultured with a peptide pool, taken before COVID-19 vaccination. This chain links TRBV4-3 with TRBJ2-7; no definite D call. The receptor's source is a human donor who had a prior SARS-CoV-2 infection. CDR3: CASSQGALYEQYF. In DNA form, the CDR3 reads TGCGCCAGCAGCCAAGGGGCGCTCTACGAGCAGTACTTC.